This entry lists 10 T cell receptor beta chains sequenced from one sample in a study of blood T cells in healthy people across ages. Next came a second PCR, run for about 6 to 12 cycles, which used a sample-barcoded 5' primer along with a J-beta primer mix. TCRdb recomputed calls from the 5' RACE reads with MiXCR, one row per CDR3 protein. The sample includes hundreds of thousands of distinct CDR3 sequences, 56% of them seen just once. The sample consisted of blood. The receptors stem from a man aged 35 to 55 in good health.

This clonotype is a singleton in its sample. The chain employs TRBV7-7 and TRBJ2-6, with D perhaps assigned TRBD1 or TRBD2 (6 bases each). V shed 5 bases and J shed 4 bases, with 21 bases lying between them. The CDR3 is made up of 18 amino acids. The germline V gene encodes CDR1 SSHAT and CDR2 FNYEAQ (reference sequence). DNA of the CDR3: TGTGCCAGCAGCCCGGGAGTGTTAAGGGGGACCGGGGCCAACGTCCTGACTTTC. Its translation: CASSPGVLRGTGANVLTF. Full variable domain (rest looked up from reference TRBV7-7 and TRBJ2-6): GAGVSQSPRYKVTKRGQDVTLRCDPISSHATLYWYQQALGQGPEFLTYFNYEAQPDKSGLPSDRFSAERPEGSISTLTIQRTEQRDSAMYRCASSPGVLRGTGANVLTFGAGSRLTVL.

This rearrangement joins TRBV7-9 to TRBJ2-4; D may be TRBD1 or TRBD2 (6 bases each). Near its end, the DNA agrees better with TRBJ2-7, so the J call may be wrong. This CDR3 is 15 amino acids long. Germline V gene sequence: CDR1 SEHNR, CDR2 FQNEAQ (reference sequence). The CDR3 reads CASSVGGAPPYEQYF. The CDR3 DNA sequence: TGTGCCAGCAGTGTGGGGGGCGCGCCACCCTACGAGCAGTACTTC.

This clonotype was counted a few times. The gene calls are TRBV6-5 and TRBJ2-5; maybe TRBD2 (6 bases). CDR1 and CDR2 from the germline V gene are MNHEY and SVGAGI. Trimming cost V 2 bases and J 2 bases, with 12 bases left between them. The CDR3 contains 15 residues. CDR3 amino acids: CASSYGTSLQETQYF. CDR3 sequence (DNA): TGTGCCAGCAGTTACGGGACTTCCCTTCAAGAGACCCAGTACTTC.

The genes are TRBV30 and TRBJ1-2, with TRBD1 as a possible D gene (5 bases). V lost 0 bases, J lost 4 bases, and 12 bases lay in between. Germline V gene lookup returns CDR1 GTSNPN and CDR2 SVGIG (reference sequence). There are 14 residues in the CDR3. The CDR3 bases are TGTGCCTGGAGTGTAGGCGCGGGGGGCTATGGCTACACCTTC. Its protein is CAWSVGAGGYGYTF.

This clonotype was detected only once. The genes are TRBV28 and TRBJ1-2, with D uncertain. Trimming took off 4 bases at V and 9 bases at J, with 21 bases between the two ends. Germline V lookup: CDR1 MDHEN, CDR2 SYDVKM. CDR3 length: 15 amino acids. CDR3 region: CASSSSAFRIGSYTF. The CDR3 DNA reads as TGTGCCAGCAGTTCGTCAGCGTTTCGCATTGGGAGCTACACCTTC.

The chain joins TRBV6-6 to TRBJ1-2; TRBD1 matches at 7 bases. This CDR3 has 15 residues. CDR1 and CDR2 from the germline V gene are MNHNY and SVGAGI (reference sequence). After removal of 2 bases from V and 7 bases from J, the junction contained 10 bases not matched to a gene. Written as DNA, the CDR3 is TGTGCCAGCAGTTACCGTACACAGGGGATCGGTGGCTACACCTTC. This codes for CASSYRTQGIGGYTF.

This clonotype occurred once. This chain links TRBV7-2 with TRBJ2-5; the D gene is possibly TRBD1 (5 bases). Trimming stripped 0 bases from V and 11 bases from J, with 22 bases between. From germline, CDR1 is SGHTA and CDR2 FQGNSA. This CDR3 has 16 amino acids. CDR3 DNA: TGTGCCAGCAGCTTAGCAGGGTCAGGGTCCTACAATGAGCAGTACTTC. This codes for CASSLAGSGSYNEQYF.

The chain carries TRBV10-3 and TRBJ1-4; D gene uncertain. The CDR3 sequence is 14 residues long. Germline CDR1 and CDR2: ENHRY and SYGVKD. V was pared by 4 bases and J by 6 bases, with 12 bases between. The CDR3 here is CAISAQEADEKLFF. CDR3 DNA sequence: TGTGCCATCAGTGCCCAGGAGGCGGATGAAAAACTGTTTTTT.

The chain is built from TRBV20-1 and TRBJ2-3; 14 nucleotides align to TRBD2. The germline V gene encodes CDR1 DFQATT and CDR2 SNEGSKA (reference sequence). This CDR3 is 16 amino acids long. The V gene end was trimmed by 6 bases and the J gene end by 3 bases; junction bases not matched to a gene: 8. The DNA for the CDR3 is TGCAGTGCAACTAGGGGACTAGCGGGAGTGACAGATACGCAGTATTTT. Protein product: CSATRGLAGVTDTQYF.

J is TRBJ1-1 and V is TRBV4-1, with TRBD1 identical over 8 bases. After removal of 1 base from V and 4 bases from J, the junction contained 5 bases not matched to a gene. Germline V gives CDR1 MGHRA, CDR2 YSYEKL. The CDR3 totals 15 residues. The CDR3 DNA follows: TGCGCCAGCAGCCAAGGCGGACAGGGTCTCACTGAAGCTTTCTTT. Its protein product is CASSQGGQGLTEAFF.